Shown below are 24 T cell receptor beta chains from a single sample sequenced in a study of T cell changes during pregnancy in multiple sclerosis (dated by TCRdb to the late 2010s). The library was generated by the immunoSEQ multiplex PCR assay. In TCRdb, the immuneACCESS table is reduced to in-frame sequences with V and J assigned. These tables do not hold every clone; where another copy was compared, an unresolved V gene accounts for under half, and the others remain unexplained. The sample has 85,000 to 100,000 clones on record, approximately 92% of them singletons. The ten largest clones capture roughly 3% of the sample. Sequenced material: peripheral blood, taken in the first trimester of pregnancy. All receptors come from a female donor with multiple sclerosis, enrolled in a pregnancy study.

This clone was detected only once. The chain recombines TRBV19 with TRBJ2-3; TRBD2 might be the D (5 bases). Trimming removed 3 bases at V and 1 base at J, with 8 bases between. Per the germline V gene, CDR1 is LNHDA and CDR2 is SQIVND (reference sequence). This CDR3 contains 14 residues. The CDR3 reads CASSIRGRTDTQYF. DNA for the CDR3: TGTGCCAGTAGTATCCGGGGTCGCACAGATACGCAGTATTTT.

V gene TRBV7-8 combines with J gene TRBJ2-3; D is unclear. Looked up from germline, CDR1 is SGHVS and CDR2 is FQNEAQ. The CDR3 length is 15 residues. This chain's CDR3 is CASISSRWVTDTQYF. The CDR3 nucleotides are TGTGCGTCAATTTCTAGTAGGTGGGTCACAGATACGCAGTATTTT.

Here the CDR3 DNA reads TGCGCCAGCAGCCAAGGGCCATCCTACAATGAGCAGTTCTTC. Translated: CASSQGPSYNEQFF. This chain links TRBV4-1 with TRBJ2-1; unclear D gene. CDR1 is MGHRA, CDR2 YSYEKL, per germline. The V gene lost 1 base and the J gene lost 1 base, with 5 bases spanning the gap. CDR3 length equals 14 residues.

The chain has TRBV11-2 and TRBJ2-7, with D unclear. Germline V gene sequence: CDR1 SGHAT, CDR2 FQNNGV. V lost 5 bases, J lost 2 bases, and 4 bases lay in between. The CDR3 loop spans 11 amino acids. The CDR3 nucleotides are TGTGCCAGCAGCCTTGCCTACGAGCAGTACTTC. Its protein is CASSLAYEQYF.

The gene calls are TRBV13 and TRBJ2-7, with TRBD2 matching 10 bases. V was pared by 5 bases and J by 5 bases, with 9 bases of the junction left unmatched. This CDR3 comprises 15 residues. In germline, CDR1 is PRHDT, CDR2 FYEKMQ (reference sequence). The CDR3 DNA sequence: TGTGCCAGCAGCAATACCAGCGGGAGGGCCGACGAGCAGTACTTC. Its protein product is CASSNTSGRADEQYF.

This clone was seen a single time. The genes are TRBV6-1 and TRBJ2-2; unclear D gene. Trimming took 2 bases from V and 6 from J, leaving 7 bases between them. CDR3 length: 13 amino acids. The germline V gene has CDR1 MNHNS and CDR2 SASEGT. CDR3 coding DNA: TGTGCCAGCAGTGAATACCGGGCCGGGGAGCTGTTTTTT. Its protein product is CASSEYRAGELFF.

This clone was seen once. V and J are TRBV29-1 and TRBJ2-5; no clear D gene. The CDR3 length is 11 residues. Between the trimmed V and J ends, which lost 5 bases and 4 bases, there was a span of 8 bases. The germline V gene has CDR1 SQVTM and CDR2 ANQGSEA. The CDR3 reads CSVRQVETQYF. CDR3 nucleotide sequence: TGCAGCGTTCGTCAGGTAGAGACCCAGTACTTC.

The sample holds one count of this clone. CDR3 sequence reads: CASSLAQGVYNEQFF. The CDR3, as DNA: TGTGCCAGCAGCTTAGCCCAGGGGGTGTACAATGAGCAGTTCTTC. The chain uses TRBV7-2 and TRBJ2-1; 7 bases fit TRBD1. The CDR3 is made up of 15 amino acids. Trimming at V came to 0 bases and at J to 4 bases, leaving 3 bases not matched to a gene. CDR1 and CDR2 from the germline V gene are SGHTA and FQGNSA.

V is TRBV19 and J is TRBJ2-1; TRBD2 agrees at 9 bases. Germline lookup yields CDR1 LNHDA and CDR2 SQIVND (reference sequence). Trimming at V came to 8 bases and at J to 2 bases, leaving 1 base not matched to a gene. The CDR3 length is 13 residues. Written as DNA, the CDR3 is TGTGCCAGTGGACTAGCGACCTACAATGAGCAGTTCTTC. Protein sequence: CASGLATYNEQFF. The full variable domain, in which reference TRBV19 and TRBJ2-1 provide the parts outside the CDR3, is DGGITQSPKYLFRKEGQNVTLSCEQNLNHDAMYWYRQDPGQGLRLIYYSQIVNDFQKGDIAEGYSVSREKKESFPLTVTSAQKNPTAFYLCASGLATYNEQFFGPGTRLTVL.

This sequence joins TRBV4-1 and TRBJ2-7; TRBD1 matches at 8 bases. Unmatched junction bases numbered 19, after V lost 2 bases and J lost 4 bases. This CDR3 is 19 amino acids long. The germline gives CDR1 MGHRA, CDR2 YSYEKL. In DNA, the CDR3 is TGCGCCAGCAGCCAAACAATACGGGACAGGCAAAACCCCACATACGAGCAGTACTTC. It specifies CASSQTIRDRQNPTYEQYF.

The V gene is TRBV28, the J gene TRBJ1-1; the match to TRBD1 covers 9 bases. The length of the CDR3 is 14 residues. After removal of 3 bases from V and 11 bases from J, the junction contained 10 bases not matched to a gene. Per the germline V gene, CDR1 is MDHEN and CDR2 is SYDVKM. Written as DNA, the CDR3 is TGTGCCAGCAGTTTTGGAACAGGGGGCGCGAAGGCTTTCTTT. The encoded protein is CASSFGTGGAKAFF.

The chain links TRBV7-2 to TRBJ2-7, with 8 bases aligning to TRBD1. The CDR3 contains 15 residues. Germline CDR1 is SGHTA and CDR2 is FQGNSA. With 5 bases clipped from V and 3 bases from J, the junction kept 9 bases outside the gene matches. CDR3 bases: TGTGCCAGCAGCACTTGGACAGGGCGGGACTACGAGCAGTACTTC. As protein: CASSTWTGRDYEQYF.

The rearrangement links TRBV6-1 to TRBJ1-5, with 10 bases identical to TRBD1. Per the germline V gene, CDR1 is MNHNS and CDR2 is SASEGT. CDR3 length: 15 amino acids. V lost 6 bases to trimming and J lost 8 bases; unmatched junction nucleotides: 10. CDR3 protein: CASSLTGDRGEPQHF. The CDR3 region has the DNA TGTGCCAGCAGCCTCACAGGGGACAGGGGAGAGCCCCAGCATTTT.

This clone was observed once. The chain uses TRBV5-1 and TRBJ2-5; possibly TRBD2 for D (6 bases). Trimming pared 4 bases from V and 2 bases from J, leaving 21 bases between. The CDR3 runs 17 residues. The germline V gene encodes CDR1 SGHRS and CDR2 YFSETQ. DNA of the CDR3: TGCGCCAGCAGCCGCACTCTTAATCTAGCGCTACAAGAGACCCAGTACTTC. This encodes CASSRTLNLALQETQYF.

The V and J genes are TRBV7-2 and TRBJ2-3; 8 nucleotides match TRBD2. This CDR3 has 15 residues. The germline gives CDR1 SGHTA, CDR2 FQGNSA. The CDR3 protein is CAARPSGGTPDTQYF. The CDR3, as DNA: TGTGCTGCACGACCCAGCGGGGGTACACCAGATACGCAGTATTTT.

This rearrangement joins TRBV5-8 to TRBJ2-2; TRBD2 agrees at 12 bases. This CDR3 has 17 residues. Germline lookup yields CDR1 SGHTS and CDR2 YDEGEE. The V segment lost 4 bases and the J segment 2 bases; nucleotides outside the gene matches: 6. The chain's CDR3 is CASSPWTSGANTGELFF. The CDR3 DNA sequence: TGTGCCAGCAGCCCCTGGACTAGCGGGGCTAACACCGGGGAGCTGTTTTTT. The variable domain in full, completed from reference TRBV5-8 and TRBJ2-2, reads EAGVTQSPTHLIKTRGQQATLRCSPISGHTSVYWYQQALGLGLQFLLWYDEGEERNRGNFPPRFSGRQFPNYSSELNVNALELEDSALYLCASSPWTSGANTGELFFGEGSRLTVL.

This clone was counted at least ten times. In nucleotides, the CDR3 is TGTGCCAGCAAGGACAGTACCGTCTCCTACGAGCAGTACTTC. Its translation: CASKDSTVSYEQYF. The chain uses TRBV6-1 and TRBJ2-7, with D possibly TRBD1 on 6 matching bases. Looked up from germline, CDR1 is MNHNS and CDR2 is SASEGT. Trimming took 7 bases from V and 0 from J, leaving 13 bases between them. CDR3 length: 14 residues.

The chain uses TRBV19 and TRBJ1-1; D gene uncertain. The V end lost 4 bases, the J end lost 0 bases, and 6 bases lay between the germline ends. The CDR3 has 13 amino acids. Germline V lookup: CDR1 LNHDA, CDR2 SQIVND (reference sequence). CDR3 in amino acids: CASSRQVNTEAFF. CDR3 in DNA: TGTGCCAGTAGTAGGCAGGTGAACACTGAAGCTTTCTTT.

This rearrangement joins TRBV7-9 to TRBJ2-1, with 12 bases fitting TRBD2. This CDR3 is 18 amino acids long. Germline V gene sequence: CDR1 SEHNR, CDR2 FQNEAQ (reference sequence). J was trimmed by 0 bases and V by 5 bases; bases with no gene match: 8. In DNA form, the CDR3 reads TGTGCCAGCAGCGGGACGGGACTAGCGGGTTACTCCTACAATGAGCAGTTCTTC. Its translation: CASSGTGLAGYSYNEQFF.

The chain combines TRBV28 with TRBJ1-1; D is uncertain. The ends were cut back, 2 bases at V and 3 bases at J, with 10 bases in the middle. The germline V gene has CDR1 MDHEN and CDR2 SYDVKM. The CDR3 loop spans 14 amino acids. The CDR3 loop is CASSLKRWDTEAFF. The DNA of the CDR3 is TGTGCCAGCAGTTTAAAGAGGTGGGACACTGAAGCTTTCTTT.

The chain employs TRBV6-1 and TRBJ1-2, with TRBD1 identical over 11 bases. This CDR3 contains 13 residues. Germline V gives CDR1 MNHNS, CDR2 SASEGT. Trimming cost V 5 bases and J 7 bases; bases outside gene matches: 3. The CDR3 nucleotides read TGTGCCAGCAGTCTGGACAGGGGGCTTGGCTACACCTTC. Its translation: CASSLDRGLGYTF.

This clone was detected only once. The rearrangement joins TRBV7-9 to TRBJ2-7, with 7 bases lining up with TRBD2. The CDR3 extends over 14 amino acids. V was pared by 3 bases and J by 3 bases, with 5 bases of the junction left unmatched. Germline CDR1 SEHNR, CDR2 FQNEAQ (reference sequence). The CDR3 is CASSFQTSSYEQYF. The CDR3 DNA follows: TGTGCCAGCAGCTTTCAGACTAGCAGCTACGAGCAGTACTTC.

This clone appeared a single time. The chain has TRBV5-1 and TRBJ2-5; weak D call: TRBD1 (6 bases). There are 14 residues in the CDR3. CDR1 is SGHRS, CDR2 YFSETQ, per germline. The V end was cut by 4 bases, the J end by 3 bases, with 13 bases between. DNA for the CDR3: TGCGCCAGCAGCGTGGGTGGGGGCAAAGAGACCCAGTACTTC. It specifies CASSVGGGKETQYF.

This chain joins TRBV11-3 and TRBJ2-1; 7 nucleotides agree with TRBD2. Germline V lookup: CDR1 SGHNT, CDR2 YENEEA. J lost 0 bases, V lost 4 bases, and 0 bases had no gene match. This CDR3 has 14 residues. The CDR3 sequence is CASSSGGSYNEQFF. The CDR3 DNA reads as TGTGCCAGCAGCTCGGGGGGCTCCTACAATGAGCAGTTCTTC.